The T cell receptor beta chain described here comes from a study of control samples from healthy donors and cancer patients. Assay used: immunoSEQ multiplex PCR; TCRdb lists only in-frame clones, some missing. The sample records tens of thousands of clones, 91% being singletons. Germline V gene data show CDR1 as SGHRS and CDR2 as YFSETQ. V was clipped by 5 bases and J by 1 base; unmatched bases: 8. This CDR3 is 15 amino acids long. What was sequenced was blood. This sequence joins TRBV5-1 and TRBJ2-7; 8 nucleotides line up with TRBD1. This sequence originates from a man aged 30 to 39 in good health. The CDR3, as DNA: TGCGCCAGCAGACCTGACAGGGGTCCTTCCTACGAGCAGTACTTC. Translation gives CASRPDRGPSYEQYF.